This TCR beta chain comes out of a study of T cells in Graves' hyperthyroidism and ophthalmopathy. Whole-study context: Upon initial diagnosis and before any treatment, peripheral blood was collected.

Amplification yielded TCR beta CDR3 regions, with RNA transcripts as the source. The TCR CDR3 first-round RT-PCR relied on the HTBI primer set. TCRdb independently ran MiXCR on the multiplex PCR reads; one entry per CDR3 protein. The sample gives roughly 300,000 distinct CDR3 sequences, roughly 20% of which show up once; around 54% is in the top ten. Germline V lookup: CDR1 LNHDA, CDR2 SQIVND (reference sequence). After removal of 5 bases from V and 1 base from J, the junction contained 7 bases not matched to a gene. This CDR3 region has 17 residues. This TCR derives from a woman aged 45-59 years with Graves' hyperthyroidism. The sequencing input was blood. This chain connects TRBV19 to TRBJ2-1, with 11 bases lining up with TRBD2. CDR3 sequence: CASSEGSGRESYNEQFF. CDR3 coding DNA: TGTGCCAGTAGTGAAGGTAGCGGGAGGGAGTCCTACAATGAGCAGTTCTTC.